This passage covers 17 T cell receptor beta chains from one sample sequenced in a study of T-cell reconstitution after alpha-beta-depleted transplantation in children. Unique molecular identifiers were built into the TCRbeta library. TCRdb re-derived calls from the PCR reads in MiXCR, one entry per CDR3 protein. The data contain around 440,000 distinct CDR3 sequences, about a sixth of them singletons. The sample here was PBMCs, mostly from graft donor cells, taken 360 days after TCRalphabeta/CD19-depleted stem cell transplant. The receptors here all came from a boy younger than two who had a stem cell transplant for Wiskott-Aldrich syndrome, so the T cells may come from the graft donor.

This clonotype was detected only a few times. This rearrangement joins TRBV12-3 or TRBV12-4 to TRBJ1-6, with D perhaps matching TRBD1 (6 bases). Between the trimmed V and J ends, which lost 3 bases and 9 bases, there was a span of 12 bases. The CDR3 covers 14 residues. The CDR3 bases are TGTGCCAGCAGTTTTTTGCCAGGGGTTTCACCCCTCCACTTT. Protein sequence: CASSFLPGVSPLHF.

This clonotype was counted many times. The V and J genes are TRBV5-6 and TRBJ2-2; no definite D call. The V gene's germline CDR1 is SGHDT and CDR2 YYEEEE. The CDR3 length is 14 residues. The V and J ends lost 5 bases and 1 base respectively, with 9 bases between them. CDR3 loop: CASRSAGNTGELFF. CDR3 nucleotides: TGTGCCAGCAGGTCCGCAGGGAACACCGGGGAGCTGTTTTTT.

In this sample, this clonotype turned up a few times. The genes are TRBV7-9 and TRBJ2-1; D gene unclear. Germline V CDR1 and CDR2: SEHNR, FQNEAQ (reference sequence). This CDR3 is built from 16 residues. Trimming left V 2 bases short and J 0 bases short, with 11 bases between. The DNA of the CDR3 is TGTGCCAGCAGCTTATCAATGGGCGGCTCCTACAATGAGCAGTTCTTC. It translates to CASSLSMGGSYNEQFF.

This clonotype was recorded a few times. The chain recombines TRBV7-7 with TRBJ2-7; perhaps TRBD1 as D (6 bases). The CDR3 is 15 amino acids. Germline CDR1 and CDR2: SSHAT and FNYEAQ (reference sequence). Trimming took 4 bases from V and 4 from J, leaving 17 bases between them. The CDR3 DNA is TGTGCCAGCAGCTCTACCGGCCTAGGGGGTTACGAGCAGTACTTC. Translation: CASSSTGLGGYEQYF.

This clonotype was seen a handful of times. CDR3 sequence (DNA): TGTGCCAGCAGCGTGGAGGGGAGTCTAGGAAAACTGTTTTTT. It yields the protein CASSVEGSLGKLFF. This rearrangement joins TRBV9 to TRBJ1-4; possibly TRBD1 for D (5 bases). V was pared by 2 bases and J by 10 bases, with 15 bases between. Per germline, CDR1 SGDLS and CDR2 YYNGEE. The CDR3 runs 14 residues.

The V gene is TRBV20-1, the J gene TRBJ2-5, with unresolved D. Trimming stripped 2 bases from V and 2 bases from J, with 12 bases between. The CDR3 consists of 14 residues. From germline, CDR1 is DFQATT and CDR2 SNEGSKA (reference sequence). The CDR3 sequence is CSARIGLPQETQYF. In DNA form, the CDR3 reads TGCAGTGCTAGAATCGGTCTGCCTCAAGAGACCCAGTACTTC.

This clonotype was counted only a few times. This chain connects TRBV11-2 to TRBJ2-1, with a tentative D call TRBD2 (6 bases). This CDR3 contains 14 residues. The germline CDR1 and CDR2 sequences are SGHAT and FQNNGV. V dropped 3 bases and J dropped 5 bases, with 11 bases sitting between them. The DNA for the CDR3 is TGTGCCAGCAGCTTCAGTAGCGGCCACAATGAGCAGTTCTTC. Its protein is CASSFSSGHNEQFF. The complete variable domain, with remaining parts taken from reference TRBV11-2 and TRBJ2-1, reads EAGVAQSPRYKIIEKRQSVAFWCNPISGHATLYWYQQILGQGPKLLIQFQNNGVVDDSQLPKDRFSAERLKGVDSTLKIQPAKLEDSAVYLCASSFSSGHNEQFFGPGTRLTVL.

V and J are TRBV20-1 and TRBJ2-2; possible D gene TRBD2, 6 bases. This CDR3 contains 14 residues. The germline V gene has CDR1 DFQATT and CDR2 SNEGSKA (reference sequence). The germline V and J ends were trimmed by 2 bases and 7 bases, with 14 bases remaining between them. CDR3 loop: CSARNRLGYGELFF. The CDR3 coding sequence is TGCAGTGCTAGAAATAGACTAGGGTACGGGGAGCTGTTTTTT.

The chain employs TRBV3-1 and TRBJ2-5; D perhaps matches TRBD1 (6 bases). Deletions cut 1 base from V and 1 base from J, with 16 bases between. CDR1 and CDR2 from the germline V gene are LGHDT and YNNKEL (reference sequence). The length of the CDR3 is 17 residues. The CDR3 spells CASSQARDKGSQETQYF. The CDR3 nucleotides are TGTGCCAGCAGCCAAGCCCGGGACAAAGGGAGCCAAGAGACCCAGTACTTC.

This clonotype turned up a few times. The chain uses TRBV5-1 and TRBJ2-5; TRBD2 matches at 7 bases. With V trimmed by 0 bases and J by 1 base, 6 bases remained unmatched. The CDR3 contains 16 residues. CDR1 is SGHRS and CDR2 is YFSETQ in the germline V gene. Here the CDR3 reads CASSLDGLGSQETQYF. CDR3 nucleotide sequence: TGCGCCAGCAGCTTGGATGGACTAGGGTCCCAAGAGACCCAGTACTTC.

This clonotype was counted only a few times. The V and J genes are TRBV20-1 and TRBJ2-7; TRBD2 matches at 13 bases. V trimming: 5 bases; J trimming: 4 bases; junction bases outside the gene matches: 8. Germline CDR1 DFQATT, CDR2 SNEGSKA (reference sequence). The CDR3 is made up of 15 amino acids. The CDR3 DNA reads TGCAGTGCTTCACCTCGGACTAGCGGGGGTTACGAGCAGTACTTC. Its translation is CSASPRTSGGYEQYF.

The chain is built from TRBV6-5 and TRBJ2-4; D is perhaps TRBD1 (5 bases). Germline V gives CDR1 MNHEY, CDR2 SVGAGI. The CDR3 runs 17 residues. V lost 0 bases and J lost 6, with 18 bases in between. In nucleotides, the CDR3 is TGTGCCAGCAGTTACTCGAGACCACCCACAGGAACAAACATTCAGTACTTC. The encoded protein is CASSYSRPPTGTNIQYF.

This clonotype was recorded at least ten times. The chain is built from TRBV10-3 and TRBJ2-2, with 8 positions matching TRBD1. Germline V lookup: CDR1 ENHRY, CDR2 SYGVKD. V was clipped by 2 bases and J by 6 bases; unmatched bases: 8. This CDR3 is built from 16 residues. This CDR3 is CAISERDGTGAGELFF. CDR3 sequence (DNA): TGTGCCATCAGTGAGAGGGACGGGACAGGCGCCGGGGAGCTGTTTTTT.

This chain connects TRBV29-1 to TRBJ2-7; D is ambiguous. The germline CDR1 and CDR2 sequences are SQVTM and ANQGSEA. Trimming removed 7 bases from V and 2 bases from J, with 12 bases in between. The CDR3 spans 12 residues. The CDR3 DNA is TGCAGCGCCCGAACTCGGCCCTACGAGCAGTACTTC. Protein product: CSARTRPYEQYF.

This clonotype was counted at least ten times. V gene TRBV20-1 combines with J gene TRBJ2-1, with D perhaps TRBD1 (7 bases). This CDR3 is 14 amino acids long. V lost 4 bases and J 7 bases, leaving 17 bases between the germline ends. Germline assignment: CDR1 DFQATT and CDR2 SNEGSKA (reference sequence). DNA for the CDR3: TGCAGTGCTACTCTCGGGGCAGGGGGGAATGAGCAGTTCTTC. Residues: CSATLGAGGNEQFF.

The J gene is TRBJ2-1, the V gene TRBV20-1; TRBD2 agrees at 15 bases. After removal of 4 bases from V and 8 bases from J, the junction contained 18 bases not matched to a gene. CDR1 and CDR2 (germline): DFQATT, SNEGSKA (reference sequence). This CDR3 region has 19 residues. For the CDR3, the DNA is TGCAGTGCTATTTTACCTTCCATTGGGACTAGCGGGGGGCGGGATGAGCAGTTCTTC. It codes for CSAILPSIGTSGGRDEQFF.

CDR3 sequence reads: CSAIRGKGNEQFF. As DNA, the CDR3 is TGCAGTGCTATCCGGGGAAAGGGGAATGAGCAGTTCTTC. The chain combines TRBV20-1 with TRBJ2-1, with D possibly being TRBD1 or TRBD2 (5 bases each). This CDR3 is built from 13 residues. Trimming took off 4 bases at V and 7 bases at J, with 14 bases between the two ends. CDR1 DFQATT and CDR2 SNEGSKA come from the germline V gene (reference sequence).